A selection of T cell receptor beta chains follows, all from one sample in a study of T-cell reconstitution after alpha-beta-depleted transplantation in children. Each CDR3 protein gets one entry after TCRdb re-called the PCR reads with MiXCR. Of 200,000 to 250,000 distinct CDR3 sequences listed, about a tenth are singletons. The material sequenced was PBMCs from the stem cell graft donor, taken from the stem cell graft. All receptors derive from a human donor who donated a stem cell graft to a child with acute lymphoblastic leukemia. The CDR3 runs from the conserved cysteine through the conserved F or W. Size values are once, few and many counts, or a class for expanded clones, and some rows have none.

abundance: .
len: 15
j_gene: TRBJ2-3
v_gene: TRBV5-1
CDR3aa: CASSFQGGSTDTQYF

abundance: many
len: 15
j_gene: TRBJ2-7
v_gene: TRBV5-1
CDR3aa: CASSSGLGSSYEQYF

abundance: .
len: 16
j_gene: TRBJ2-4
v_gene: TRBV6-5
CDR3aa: CASSTTPGLAKNIQYF

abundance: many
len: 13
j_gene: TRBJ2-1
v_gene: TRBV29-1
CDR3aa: CSEGTGDPNEQFF

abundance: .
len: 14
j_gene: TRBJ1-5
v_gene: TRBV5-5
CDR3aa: CASSLVLQRQPQHF

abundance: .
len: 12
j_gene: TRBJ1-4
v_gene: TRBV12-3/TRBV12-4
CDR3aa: CASTGTNEKLFF

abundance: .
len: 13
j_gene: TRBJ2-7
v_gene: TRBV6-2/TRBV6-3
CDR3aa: CASTNSAAYEQYF

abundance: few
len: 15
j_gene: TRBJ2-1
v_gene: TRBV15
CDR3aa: CATSKGREAPWEQFF

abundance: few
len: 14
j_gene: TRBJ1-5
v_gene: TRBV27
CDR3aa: CASKESRGNQPQHF

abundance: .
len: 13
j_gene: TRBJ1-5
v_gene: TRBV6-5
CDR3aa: CASSYKRDQPQHF

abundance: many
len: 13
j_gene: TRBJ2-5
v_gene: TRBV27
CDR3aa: CASSHDGAETQYF

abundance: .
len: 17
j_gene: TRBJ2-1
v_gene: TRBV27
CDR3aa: CASSKIPRLANYNEQFF

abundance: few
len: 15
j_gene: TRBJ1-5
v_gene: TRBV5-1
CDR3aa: CASSLDRVWDQPQHF

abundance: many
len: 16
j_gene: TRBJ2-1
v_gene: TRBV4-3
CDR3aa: CASSQDQASSYNEQFF

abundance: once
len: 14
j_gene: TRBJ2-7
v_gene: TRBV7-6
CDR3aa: CASTNPGGFYEQYF

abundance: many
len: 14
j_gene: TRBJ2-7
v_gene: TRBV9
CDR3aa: CASSVGIFSYEQYF

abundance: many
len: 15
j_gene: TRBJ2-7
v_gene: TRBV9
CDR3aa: CASSVAGGHGYEQYF

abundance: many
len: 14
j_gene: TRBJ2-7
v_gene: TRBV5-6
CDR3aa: CASSTAGALNEQYF

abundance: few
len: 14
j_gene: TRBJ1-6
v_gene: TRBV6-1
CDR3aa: CASSWEVPHSPLHF

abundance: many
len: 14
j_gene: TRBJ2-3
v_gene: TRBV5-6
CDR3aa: CASSSVRVPDTQYF

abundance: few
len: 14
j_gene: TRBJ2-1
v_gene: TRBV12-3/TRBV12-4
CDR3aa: CASSLDRPYNEQFF

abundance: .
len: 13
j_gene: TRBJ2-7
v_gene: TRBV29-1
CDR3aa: CSVGDRDPYEQYF

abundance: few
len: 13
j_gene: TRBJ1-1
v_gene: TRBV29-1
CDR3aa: CSVEEGMNTEAFF

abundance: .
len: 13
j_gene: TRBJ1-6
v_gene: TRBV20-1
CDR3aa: CSARVQGNSPLHF

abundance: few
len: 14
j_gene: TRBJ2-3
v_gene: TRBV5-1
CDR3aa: CASSFVRAGDTQYF

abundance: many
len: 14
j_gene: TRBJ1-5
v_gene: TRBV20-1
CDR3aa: CSAEDRGIDQPQHF

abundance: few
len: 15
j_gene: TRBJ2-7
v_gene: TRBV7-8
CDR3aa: CASSADKWSSYEQYF

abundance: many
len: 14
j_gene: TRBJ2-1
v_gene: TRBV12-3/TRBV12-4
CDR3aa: CASSFLAGVDEQFF

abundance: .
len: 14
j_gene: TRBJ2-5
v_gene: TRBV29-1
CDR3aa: CSAAWTGNQETQYF

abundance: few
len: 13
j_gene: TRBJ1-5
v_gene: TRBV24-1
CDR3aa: CATSAVGNQPQHF

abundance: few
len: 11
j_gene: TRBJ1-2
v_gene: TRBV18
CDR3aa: CASGEVYGYTF

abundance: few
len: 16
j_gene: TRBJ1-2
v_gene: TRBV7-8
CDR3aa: CASSLPREFSNYGYTF

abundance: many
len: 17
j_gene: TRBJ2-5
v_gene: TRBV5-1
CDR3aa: CASSPRTGTSGAKTQYF

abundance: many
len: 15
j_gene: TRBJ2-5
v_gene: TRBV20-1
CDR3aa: CSARDGSSYQETQYF

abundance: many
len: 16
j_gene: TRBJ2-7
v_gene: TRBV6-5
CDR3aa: CASRDSLGAGSYEQYF

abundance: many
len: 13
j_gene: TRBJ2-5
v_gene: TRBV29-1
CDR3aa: CSPSYTGSETQYF

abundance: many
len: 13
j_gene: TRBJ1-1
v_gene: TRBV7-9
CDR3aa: CASSLEGGTEAFF

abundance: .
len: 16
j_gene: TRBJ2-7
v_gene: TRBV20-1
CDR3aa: CSASSATSGGLGEQYF

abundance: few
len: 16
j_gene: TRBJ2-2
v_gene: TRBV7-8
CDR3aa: CASSSKRVTAEGELFF

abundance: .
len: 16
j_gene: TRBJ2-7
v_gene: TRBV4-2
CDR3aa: CASSQSDVASSYEQYF

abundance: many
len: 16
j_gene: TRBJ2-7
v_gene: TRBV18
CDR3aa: CASSPDGTSGVGEQYF

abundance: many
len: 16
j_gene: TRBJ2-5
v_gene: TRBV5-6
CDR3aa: CASSSITSQKQETQYF

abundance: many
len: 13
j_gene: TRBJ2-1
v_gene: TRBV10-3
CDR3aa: CAIRTGGGDEQFF

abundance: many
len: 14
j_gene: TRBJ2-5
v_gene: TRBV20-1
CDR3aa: CSARDQRIQETQYF

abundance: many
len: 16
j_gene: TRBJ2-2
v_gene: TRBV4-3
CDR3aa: CASSQVPSGGAGELFF

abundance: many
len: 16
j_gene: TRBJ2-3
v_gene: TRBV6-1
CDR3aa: CASTPWGVSSTDTQYF

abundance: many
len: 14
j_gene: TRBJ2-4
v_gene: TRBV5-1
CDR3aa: CASSLGQGIHIQYF

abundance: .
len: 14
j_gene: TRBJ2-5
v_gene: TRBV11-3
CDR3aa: CASSHDLQQETQYF